What follows describes a single TCR beta chain. The data stem from a study of T cells in narcolepsy. The CDR3 extends over 14 amino acids. Per the germline V gene, CDR1 is KGHSH and CDR2 is LQKENI. V was shortened by 0 bases and J by 2 bases, with 5 bases between the two germline ends. The assay was immunoSEQ multiplex PCR, and TCRdb's table has in-frame clones only and misses some. This table holds tens of thousands of clones, about four fifths found once. Source material: CD45RA- memory CD4+ T cells from PBMCs. The receptor's source is a human donor with narcolepsy. The chain carries TRBV18 and TRBJ1-3; D not resolved. The CDR3 DNA reads TGTGCCAGCTCACCACCAGGGACTGGAAACACCATATATTTT. Its protein is CASSPPGTGNTIYF.